These 21 T cell receptor beta chains share one sample of origin, sequenced in a study of identical twins. MiXCR, run by TCRdb on the 5' RACE reads, gives a single entry per CDR3 protein. The data show more than 600,000 distinct CDR3 sequences, 15% to 20% seen once. The same data also contributed to another study, on T cells expressing NK-cell markers.

Sequencing was performed on PBMCs. The receptors come from a woman younger than 30 in good health.

This clonotype was counted only a few times. This rearrangement joins TRBV7-9 to TRBJ2-5; possibly TRBD2 for D (5 bases). Germline CDR1 reads SEHNR; CDR2 reads FQNEAQ (reference sequence). V was shortened by 5 bases and J by 7 bases, with 11 bases between the two germline ends. This CDR3 spans 12 amino acids. In DNA, the CDR3 is TGTGCCAGCAGCCGAGACGGAGGGACCCAGTACTTC. Protein sequence: CASSRDGGTQYF.

The chain couples TRBV10-3 to TRBJ2-5; D remains unclear. CDR3 length: 17 amino acids. Germline assignment: CDR1 ENHRY and CDR2 SYGVKD. Trimming cost V 0 bases and J 2 bases, with 16 bases left between them. The CDR3 DNA follows: TGTGCCATCAGTGAGTCTAGGGCCGTTAGGGATCAAGAGACCCAGTACTTC. It yields the protein CAISESRAVRDQETQYF.

This clonotype was detected a few times. This rearrangement joins TRBV6-4 to TRBJ1-4; D is ambiguous. The CDR3 totals 15 residues. Germline V gene lookup returns CDR1 MRHNA and CDR2 SNTAGT. V was clipped by 3 bases and J by 3 bases, with 11 bases between them. The CDR3 loop is CASSESGGSNEKLFF. DNA of the CDR3: TGTGCCAGCAGTGAGTCGGGCGGTTCTAATGAAAAACTGTTTTTT.

The chain has TRBV6-5 and TRBJ2-6; D uncertain. Germline CDR1 reads MNHEY; CDR2 reads SVGAGI. This CDR3 is 15 amino acids long. Deletions cut 2 bases from V and 0 bases from J, with 5 bases between. DNA of the CDR3: TGTGCCAGCAGTTACGTCGGCTCTGGGGCCAACGTCCTGACTTTC. Translated: CASSYVGSGANVLTF.

The CDR3 DNA sequence: TGTGCCAGCACCCCAAGGTCCAATGAGCAGTTCTTC. Its translation: CASTPRSNEQFF. J is TRBJ2-1 and V is TRBV11-2, with D hard to call. CDR1 SGHAT and CDR2 FQNNGV come from the germline V gene. The V end lost 7 bases, the J end lost 6 bases, and 10 bases lay between the germline ends. The length of the CDR3 is 12 residues.

Only a few counts were recorded for this clonotype. The rearrangement uses TRBV12-3 or TRBV12-4 and TRBJ1-2; the D gene is possibly TRBD1 (5 bases). The CDR3 consists of 14 residues. Deletions cut 1 base from V and 4 bases from J, with 10 bases between. The CDR3 DNA reads TGTGCCAGCAGTTTAGGGGGGGTCGGCTATGGCTACACCTTC. Its protein is CASSLGGVGYGYTF.

The genes are TRBV7-9 and TRBJ1-5; D might be TRBD1 (6 bases). The CDR3 is 14 amino acids. The V end lost 4 bases, the J end lost 4 bases, and 11 bases lay between the germline ends. The germline V gene has CDR1 SEHNR and CDR2 FQNEAQ (reference sequence). CDR3 sequence (DNA): TGTGCCAGCAGCTCGGACAGAATTAATCAGCCCCAGCATTTT. This codes for CASSSDRINQPQHF.

This clonotype was seen a few times. The J gene is TRBJ2-7, the V gene TRBV5-8; D is unresolved. The CDR3 has 12 amino acids. The ends were cut back, 7 bases at V and 4 bases at J, with 12 bases in the middle. CDR1 and CDR2 from the germline V gene are SGHTS and YDEGEE. CDR3 sequence reads: CASYGVRYEQYF. CDR3 in DNA: TGTGCCAGCTACGGTGTGAGGTACGAGCAGTACTTC.

This clonotype was picked up many times. The chain carries TRBV12-3 or TRBV12-4 and TRBJ1-5; D unclear. CDR3 size: 13 residues. The V and J ends lost 3 bases and 6 bases respectively, with 9 bases between them. CDR3 DNA: TGTGCCAGCAGTTTCCAGCGAACTCAGCCCCAGCATTTT. It yields the protein CASSFQRTQPQHF.

This clonotype has more than one count but fewer than ten. The CDR3 reads CASSPDRAEQYF. The CDR3 nucleotides are TGTGCCAGCAGTCCAGACAGGGCTGAGCAGTACTTC. The chain carries TRBV3-1 and TRBJ2-7; 7 bases line up with TRBD1. V trimming: 6 bases; J trimming: 7 bases; junction bases outside the gene matches: 6. This CDR3 has 12 amino acids. From germline, CDR1 is LGHDT and CDR2 YNNKEL (reference sequence).

This clonotype was picked up a small number of times. This chain links TRBV12-3 or TRBV12-4 with TRBJ1-6; D call uncertain. CDR3 size: 14 residues. V lost 3 bases and J 9 bases, leaving 12 bases between the germline ends. The CDR3 DNA follows: TGTGCCAGCAGTTTCGGGCAGAAAGGTTCACCCCTCCACTTT. Protein: CASSFGQKGSPLHF.

This clonotype turned up a few times. The rearrangement links TRBV6-2 or TRBV6-3 to TRBJ2-4; TRBD2 matches at 8 bases. Trimming at V came to 10 bases and at J to 3 bases, leaving 5 bases not matched to a gene. Germline V gene sequence: CDR1 MNHEY, CDR2 SVGEGT. CDR3 length: 13 amino acids. This chain's CDR3 is CATSGGGKNIQYF. CDR3 in DNA: TGTGCCACCTCGGGAGGGGGCAAAAACATTCAGTACTTC.

V usage is TRBV5-1 and J usage is TRBJ2-7, with D hard to call. V lost 0 bases, J lost 6 bases, and 13 bases lay in between. The germline V gene encodes CDR1 SGHRS and CDR2 YFSETQ. The CDR3 runs to 14 residues. CDR3 loop: CASSLADPYSEQYF. In DNA form, the CDR3 reads TGCGCCAGCAGCTTGGCCGATCCCTACTCCGAGCAGTACTTC.

J is TRBJ2-7 and V is TRBV20-1; 13 bases align to TRBD2. The trim removed 3 bases at V and 2 bases at J, leaving 4 bases unmatched. Germline CDR1 and CDR2: DFQATT and SNEGSKA (reference sequence). The CDR3 totals 15 residues. The CDR3 reads CSARSTSGRAYEQYF. In nucleotides, the CDR3 is TGCAGTGCTAGGAGCACTAGCGGGAGGGCCTACGAGCAGTACTTC.

The chain employs TRBV7-3 and TRBJ2-1; 11 nucleotides match TRBD1. Trimming removed 5 bases from V and 7 bases from J; junction bases left unmatched: 7. CDR3 length equals 15 residues. Germline V gives CDR1 SGHTA, CDR2 FQGTGA. The CDR3 is CASSAPGTGGNEQFF. CDR3 in DNA: TGTGCCAGCAGCGCGCCCGGGACAGGGGGTAATGAGCAGTTCTTC.

In this sample, this clonotype turned up a few times. The chain couples TRBV12-3 or TRBV12-4 to TRBJ2-4; 8 nucleotides align to TRBD2. The junction had 9 bases not matched to a gene; V was cut back by 10 bases and J by 1 base. The CDR3 sequence is 15 residues long. CDR3 DNA: TGTGCCACCCTTAGCGGGGATGCTGCCAAAAACATTCAGTACTTC. It yields the protein CATLSGDAAKNIQYF.

J is TRBJ1-1 and V is TRBV11-2; D might be TRBD1 (5 bases). There are 15 residues in the CDR3. From germline, CDR1 is SGHAT and CDR2 FQNNGV. Trimming removed 1 base at V and 0 bases at J, with 9 bases between. This CDR3 reads CASSLVPGLNTEAFF. In DNA form, the CDR3 reads TGTGCCAGCAGCTTAGTTCCAGGGCTGAACACTGAAGCTTTCTTT.

The chain combines TRBV12-3 or TRBV12-4 with TRBJ1-1; TRBD1 might be the D (5 bases). Trimming stripped 8 bases from V and 5 bases from J, with 9 bases between. The length of the CDR3 is 11 residues. The CDR3 is CASWEGTEAFF. The CDR3 DNA sequence: TGTGCCAGCTGGGAGGGGACTGAAGCTTTCTTT.

Only a few counts were recorded for this clonotype. This chain connects TRBV5-1 to TRBJ2-1, with D hard to call. V lost 1 base to trimming and J lost 3 bases, with 8 bases between them. This CDR3 is 14 amino acids long. Germline values: CDR1 SGHRS, CDR2 YFSETQ. The DNA of the CDR3 is TGCGCCAGCAGCTTGAGTGTCGTCTACAATGAGCAGTTCTTC. Translation: CASSLSVVYNEQFF.

The chain couples TRBV5-1 to TRBJ2-7; TRBD2 matches 11 bases. V shed 0 bases, J shed 2 bases, and the junction held 7 bases outside the gene matches. Per the germline V gene, CDR1 is SGHRS and CDR2 is YFSETQ. This CDR3 contains 17 residues. CDR3 nucleotides: TGCGCCAGCAGCTTGGGGCCGGCTAGCGGGGGGACCTACGAGCAGTACTTC. Translated: CASSLGPASGGTYEQYF.

This clonotype showed up just a few times. This rearrangement joins TRBV7-8 to TRBJ2-6; maybe TRBD1 (6 bases). Germline CDR1 reads SGHVS; CDR2 reads FQNEAQ. The CDR3 is made up of 18 amino acids. V was clipped by 8 bases and J by 0 bases, with 20 bases between them. CDR3 in amino acids: CASEPGAGADSGANVLTF. CDR3 bases: TGTGCCAGCGAACCTGGGGCAGGGGCAGACTCTGGGGCCAACGTCCTGACTTTC.